The entry that follows covers one T cell receptor (beta chain) sequence. Its antigen is as yet unknown. Libraries were prepared by immunoSEQ multiplex PCR; TCRdb keeps only in-frame clonotypes and omits some of them. The table has around 1,900,000 clones, 90% to 95% seen once. This sample is drawn from a study of shared clonotypes between healthy human individuals. In the study overall: CD8 memory received one plate per donor, CD8 naive two, CD4 memory three and CD4 naive three.

CDR1 is MGHRA and CDR2 is YSYEKL in the germline V gene. With 0 bases clipped from V and 5 bases from J, the junction kept 4 bases outside the gene matches. The CDR3 covers 16 residues. CD45RO-negative, CCR7-selected cells formed the naive CD8 fraction, which excluded terminally differentiated effector memory CD45RA+ cells. Study-level points and caveats: Clonotypes which were not shared had lower generation probabilities than clonotypes that all four donors shared.

The chain combines TRBV4-1 with TRBJ1-4; 9 bases line up with TRBD1. Input material: naive CD8+ T cells from PBMCs. This sequence originates from a man aged 18 to 29 in good health. Some clones in this sample may be carry-over from other donors' samples. The CDR3 region is CASSQDPGQGNEKLFF. The CDR3 DNA reads as TGCGCCAGCAGCCAAGATCCGGGACAGGGAAATGAAAAACTGTTTTTT.